This T cell receptor beta chain was profiled in a study of T cell repertoires in cytomegalovirus infection. On the study more broadly: From public TCR beta signatures came an indication of both CMV infection and matching HLA type.

One entry per CDR3 protein results from TCRdb running MiXCR on the reads. The sample carries around 750,000 distinct CDR3 sequences, about 30% recorded once. This clonotype has just one count. No antigen is known for it. This CDR3 is built from 15 residues. After removal of 5 bases from V and 5 bases from J, the junction contained 9 bases not matched to a gene. Here the sequenced sample was cultured CD8+ T cells from PBMCs, taken from culture after CMV antigen stimulation. The receptor's source is a human donor in good health (CMV status not recorded). Some clones in this sample may be carry-over from other donors' samples. The chain joins TRBV12-3 or TRBV12-4 to TRBJ2-1; TRBD1 matches 7 bases. The CDR3 protein is CASSETGVGHNEQFF. Written as DNA, the CDR3 is TGTGCCAGCAGTGAAACAGGGGTGGGTCACAATGAGCAGTTCTTC.